The 5 T cell receptor gamma chains reported below all come from one sample, sequenced in a study of gamma delta lymphoproliferative disorders and STAT genes. The receptor sequences were amplified from genomic DNA of peripheral blood mononuclear cells. TCRdb applied CATT to the multiplex PCR reads for clone calling. The sample lists about 1,500 gamma-chain clones, about a tenth occurring once. Sample: blood. These receptors came from a human donor in good health.

Judged by abundance, this clone is medium-sized. The J gene is TRGJP, the V gene TRGV9. No J gene was available from TCRdb, and it was assigned here by a germline match of the DNA. The CDR3 runs to 16 residues. The germline CDR1 and CDR2 sequences are GITISATS and ISYDGTV (reference sequence). V was clipped by 4 bases and J by 3 bases; unmatched bases: 3. CDR3 region: CALWELQELGKKIKVF. The CDR3 bases are TGTGCCTTGTGGGAACTGCAAGAGTTGGGCAAAAAAATCAAGGTATTT.

Relative to its sample, this clone is hyperexpanded (1% or more). This sample also contains other DNA sequences that code for the same CDR3. The chain carries TRGV10 and TRGJP1. As TCRdb names no J gene, one was assigned here on the basis of a DNA match to germline. TRGV10 is an open reading frame whose function is uncertain. The CDR3 consists of 12 residues. J was trimmed by 9 bases and V by 9 bases; bases with no gene match: 8. CDR3 DNA: TGTGCTGCGTGTCGCCCAAGTTGGTTCAAGATATTT. Translated: CAACRPSWFKIF.

By frequency in the sample, this clone is medium-sized. The chain joins TRGV10 to TRGJP1. TCRdb gives no J gene; it was assigned here by matching the DNA to germline. TRGV10 is an open reading frame, and its role is uncertain. The junction had 7 bases not matched to a gene; V was cut back by 9 bases and J by 8 bases. This CDR3 is built from 12 residues. CDR3 DNA: TGTGCTGCGTGCAATAAGGGTTGGTTCAAGATATTT. It encodes CAACNKGWFKIF.

About this clone itself: Because the CDR3's place on the DNA is in doubt, the DNA is left out and the CDR3 is given as listed by TCRdb. There is no J gene call, but TRGV11 is given as the V gene. TRGV11 is designated an ORF whose function remains uncertain. The CDR3 spans 14 residues, counting both ends. This CDR3 reads CTTVPATTGWFKIF.

By share of the sample, this clone is medium-sized. The rearrangement joins TRGV4 to TRGJ1 or TRGJ2. No J gene is reported in TCRdb; it was inferred here by comparing the DNA with germline. The trim removed 6 bases at V and 0 bases at J, leaving 5 bases unmatched. This CDR3 is 13 amino acids long. CDR1 EGSTGY and CDR2 YDSYTSSV come from the germline V gene. For the CDR3, the DNA is TGTGCCACCTGGCCCCCGAATTATTATAAGAAACTCTTT. As protein: CATWPPNYYKKLF.